This passage covers 28 T cell receptor beta chains from one sample sequenced in a study of prognosis after radiotherapy for stage I lung cancer. From genomic DNA, two-round multiplex PCR was used to amplify TCR beta CDR3. First-round PCR used primers specific to each TRBV and TRBJ gene. TCRdb fed the multiplex PCR reads into MiXCR, producing one record per CDR3 protein. The profile shows 25,000 to 30,000 distinct CDR3 sequences, about 41% of them singletons. The material was PBMCs, obtained before or after stereotactic body radiation therapy (not recorded which). These receptors all stem from a donor over 45 with non-small cell lung cancer.

As for this clonotype: Germline is not matched at one junction end, which may reflect a read error. J is TRBJ2-1 and V is TRBV6-1; 7 nucleotides align to TRBD2. Germline CDR1 and CDR2: MNHNS and SASEGT. The CDR3 covers 15 residues. As DNA, the CDR3 is TGTGTCAGCATAGACCTAGCGGAGGTTTACAATGAGCAGTTCTTC. Protein product: CVSIDLAEVYNEQFF.

This chain links TRBV28 with TRBJ1-1; D is possibly TRBD1 (6 bases). Germline loops: CDR1 MDHEN, CDR2 SYDVKM. Trimming took off 7 bases at V and 0 bases at J, with 15 bases between the two ends. The CDR3 extends over 15 amino acids. This CDR3 is CASNGGGGVNTEAFF. The CDR3 nucleotides are TGTGCCAGCAATGGAGGGGGGGGCGTGAACACTGAAGCTTTCTTT.

CDR3 bases: TGTGCCAGCATCGTCGGAACACTCGGCTCTGGGGCCAACGTCCTGACTTTC. This gives the protein CASIVGTLGSGANVLTF. V and J are TRBV7-9 and TRBJ2-6, with D hard to call. V lost 7 bases and J lost 0, with 16 bases in between. Germline loops: CDR1 SEHNR, CDR2 FQNEAQ (reference sequence). The length of the CDR3 is 17 residues.

Note on this clonotype: No conserved phenylalanine or tryptophan is present at the end of the CDR3, so a read error is the likely explanation. The V gene is TRBV29-1, the J gene TRBJ2-5, with 7 bases fitting TRBD2. The CDR3 runs 16 residues. Germline assignment: CDR1 SQVTM and CDR2 ANQGSEA. The CDR3 here is CSPSGRECYWGETQYL. The CDR3 DNA follows: TGCAGTCCCTCCGGGCGGGAGTGCTATTGGGGAGAGACCCAGTACTTA.

A remark on this clonotype: Since a much larger clone is just one base distant, this may be a read error. The genes are TRBV30 and TRBJ2-2; weak D call: TRBD2 (5 bases). Germline V lookup: CDR1 GTSNPN, CDR2 SVGIG (reference sequence). This CDR3 is built from 16 residues. The ends were cut back, 2 bases at V and 0 bases at J, with 13 bases in the middle. The CDR3 sequence is CAWSLTGSPNTGELFF. CDR3 in DNA: TGTGCCTGGAGTCTGACGGGGTCTCCGAACACCGGGGAGCTGTTTTTT.

This clonotype is termed medium-sized (0.01 to 0.1%). This chain connects TRBV6-5 to TRBJ2-7; D uncertain. CDR1 is MNHEY, CDR2 SVGAGI, per germline. V lost 1 base and J 6 bases, leaving 4 bases between the germline ends. The CDR3 contains 11 residues. The CDR3 nucleotides read TGTGCCAGCAGTTACTATGGCGAGCAGTACTTC. This gives the protein CASSYYGEQYF.

CDR3 protein: CASSKSPYPTRAENQPQHF. For the CDR3, the DNA is TGTGCCAGTAGCAAGTCCCCATACCCCACAAGGGCTGAGAATCAGCCCCAGCATTTT. The gene calls are TRBV19 and TRBJ1-5; D is uncertain. V was trimmed by 6 bases and J by 4 bases, leaving 28 bases between them. Germline CDR1 and CDR2: LNHDA and SQIVND (reference sequence). The CDR3 extends over 19 amino acids.

The table lists this clonotype with many counts. This chain links TRBV20-1 with TRBJ2-7; 9 positions agree with TRBD1. The CDR3 loop spans 14 amino acids. Per germline, CDR1 DFQATT and CDR2 SNEGSKA (reference sequence). J lost 3 bases, V lost 6 bases, and 9 bases had no gene match. This CDR3 is CSASTGTGIYEQYF. DNA for the CDR3: TGCAGTGCCAGTACCGGGACAGGGATCTACGAGCAGTACTTC.

The table lists this clonotype with many counts. The gene calls are TRBV6-1 and TRBJ1-5; the D gene is possibly TRBD1 (5 bases). The CDR3 is made up of 13 amino acids. Germline CDR1 reads MNHNS; CDR2 reads SASEGT. V lost 4 bases and J 3 bases, leaving 7 bases between the germline ends. The CDR3 DNA reads as TGTGCCAGCAGTGTGGGGCCCAATCAGCCCCAGCATTTT. Its protein is CASSVGPNQPQHF.

The genes are TRBV6-1 and TRBJ2-2; 9 bases match TRBD1. CDR3 length: 14 residues. V lost 10 bases to trimming and J lost 10 bases; unmatched junction nucleotides: 13. Looked up from germline, CDR1 is MNHNS and CDR2 is SASEGT. CDR3 amino acids: CATPGTGYSVELFF. CDR3 sequence (DNA): TGTGCCACCCCCGGGACAGGGTACTCCGTGGAGCTGTTTTTT.

This clonotype qualifies as medium-sized. The chain recombines TRBV11-2 with TRBJ2-2; D unclear. The V gene's germline CDR1 is SGHAT and CDR2 FQNNGV. The CDR3 runs 12 residues. Deletions cut 0 bases from V and 7 bases from J, with 3 bases between. DNA of the CDR3: TGTGCCAGCAGCTTAGATAGCGGGGAGCTGTTTTTT. Encoded protein: CASSLDSGELFF.

This clonotype appeared many times. J is TRBJ2-2 and V is TRBV6-6, with D tentatively TRBD1 (6 bases). Germline V gene lookup returns CDR1 MNHNY and CDR2 SVGAGI (reference sequence). V was cut by 0 bases and J by 6 bases, with 11 bases left in between. The CDR3 runs to 15 residues. The CDR3 sequence is CASSYSFSGAGELFF. CDR3 coding DNA: TGTGCCAGCAGTTACTCGTTTTCAGGGGCCGGGGAGCTGTTTTTT.

The rearrangement joins TRBV7-2 to TRBJ2-7; 7 bases are a match to TRBD2. Germline trimming cut 5 bases from V and 3 bases from J; bases unmatched to any gene: 19. This CDR3 region has 18 residues. The germline CDR1 and CDR2 sequences are SGHTA and FQGNSA. The CDR3 sequence: CASSPRSGEGGPYYEQYF. The CDR3 coding sequence is TGTGCCAGCAGCCCCCGGAGTGGCGAGGGAGGGCCCTACTACGAGCAGTACTTC.

This clonotype was seen ten or more times. The J gene is TRBJ2-5, the V gene TRBV24-1; TRBD2 matches 8 bases. Trimming at V came to 9 bases and at J to 0 bases, leaving 5 bases not matched to a gene. Germline CDR1 is KGHDR and CDR2 is SFDVKD. The CDR3 covers 14 residues. DNA of the CDR3: TGTGCCACCCAGTCGGGGGGGGACCAAGAGACCCAGTACTTC. It translates to CATQSGGDQETQYF.

V gene TRBV11-3 combines with J gene TRBJ2-3, with TRBD2 matching 8 bases. The CDR3 runs 14 residues. J gave up 4 bases and V 7 bases, and 7 bases lay outside the gene matches. Germline loops: CDR1 SGHNT, CDR2 YENEEA. CDR3 sequence (DNA): TGTGCCAGCAACCCGGGACTAGGCTCAGATACGCAGTATTTT. Its protein is CASNPGLGSDTQYF.

This clonotype was found once. This chain joins TRBV11-2 and TRBJ2-2; no clear D gene. V dropped 8 bases and J dropped 4 bases, with 8 bases sitting between them. CDR3 length: 12 residues. The V gene's germline CDR1 is SGHAT and CDR2 FQNNGV. CDR3 sequence (DNA): TGTGCCAGCCAGCGTCTCACCGGGGAGCTGTTTTTT. It codes for CASQRLTGELFF.

This clonotype was seen at least ten times. The rearrangement links TRBV5-1 to TRBJ1-2; a weak D match, TRBD1 (6 bases). Trimming cost V 7 bases and J 0 bases, with 10 bases left between them. Looked up from germline, CDR1 is SGHRS and CDR2 is YFSETQ. This CDR3 comprises 13 residues. CDR3 sequence (DNA): TGCGCCAGCGGGGAGGGGGCTAACTATGGCTACACCTTC. Amino acid sequence: CASGEGANYGYTF.

This clonotype has at least ten counts. The chain uses TRBV12-3 or TRBV12-4 and TRBJ2-1; either TRBD1 or TRBD2 may fit D (5 bases each). Trimming shortened V by 6 bases and J by 2 bases, and 11 bases separated the two germline ends. The CDR3 runs to 14 residues. The DNA of the CDR3 is TGTGCCAGCAGCCGGGACCGCACCTACAATGAGCAGTTCTTC. Its protein is CASSRDRTYNEQFF.

Concerning this clonotype itself: One base separates it from a far larger clone, so it is likely a read error. The chain couples TRBV30 to TRBJ2-1; 7 bases match TRBD1. This CDR3 region has 15 residues. The germline V gene has CDR1 GTSNPN and CDR2 SVGIG (reference sequence). Germline trimming cut 1 base from V and 9 bases from J; bases unmatched to any gene: 12. The chain's CDR3 is CAWSATGTAYPEQFF. Here the CDR3 DNA reads TGTGCCTGGAGTGCCACTGGGACAGCGTACCCTGAGCAGTTCTTC.

This clonotype appeared many times. The chain links TRBV24-1 to TRBJ2-5; 9 bases map to TRBD1. CDR1 and CDR2 (germline): KGHDR, SFDVKD. This CDR3 spans 17 amino acids. With 4 bases clipped from V and 4 bases from J, the junction kept 12 bases outside the gene matches. The CDR3 bases are TGTGCCACCAGTGAGCCCGGGACAGGGCGATTAGGAGAGACCCAGTACTTC. Amino acids: CATSEPGTGRLGETQYF.

The V call is TRBV20-1, the J call TRBJ2-7, with 7 bases identical to TRBD1. This CDR3 region has 14 residues. The V segment lost 2 bases and the J segment 1 base; nucleotides outside the gene matches: 5. Germline V lookup: CDR1 DFQATT, CDR2 SNEGSKA (reference sequence). The DNA for the CDR3 is TGCAGTGCTAGACCCGGACAGGCTTCCTACGAGCAGTACTTC. Translating it yields CSARPGQASYEQYF.

This chain links TRBV6-2 or TRBV6-3 with TRBJ2-3, with D possibly being TRBD2 (6 bases). Per the germline V gene, CDR1 is MNHEY and CDR2 is SVGEGT. The CDR3 extends over 14 amino acids. Trimming took off 7 bases at V and 4 bases at J, with 15 bases between the two ends. CDR3 in DNA: TGTGCCAGCAAAATAGCGGAGTTCGCAGATACGCAGTATTTT. It is translated as CASKIAEFADTQYF.

About this clonotype: This likely stems from a read error, as it lies one base from a far larger clone. This sequence joins TRBV6-2 or TRBV6-3 and TRBJ1-1; D gene ambiguous. Germline CDR1 reads MNHEY; CDR2 reads SVGEGT. The V end was cut by 3 bases, the J end by 4 bases, with 12 bases between. The CDR3 is made up of 14 amino acids. CDR3 region: CASSYGKGPTEAFF. As DNA, the CDR3 is TGTGCCAGCAGTTATGGAAAGGGCCCCACTGAAGCTTTCTTT.

The chain links TRBV7-2 to TRBJ2-3; 7 bases are shared with TRBD2. J was trimmed by 2 bases and V by 5 bases; bases with no gene match: 10. Looked up from germline, CDR1 is SGHTA and CDR2 is FQGNSA. This CDR3 is 16 amino acids long. The CDR3 protein is CASSNTWTSVTDTQYF. CDR3 coding DNA: TGTGCCAGCAGCAACACTTGGACTAGTGTCACAGATACGCAGTATTTT.

Points on this clonotype: It may be a read error: a sequence one base away is much more abundant. The CDR3 loop is CASGVGRATKNIQYF. CDR3 bases: TGTGCCAGCGGGGTGGGCCGCGCAACCAAAAACATTCAGTACTTC. The chain combines TRBV6-1 with TRBJ2-4; D unresolved. The CDR3 spans 15 residues. V dropped 8 bases and J dropped 2 bases, with 16 bases sitting between them. Germline V CDR1 and CDR2: MNHNS, SASEGT.

This clonotype was picked up many times. The chain has TRBV20-1 and TRBJ2-5; 7 bases align to TRBD1. CDR1 and CDR2 from the germline V gene are DFQATT and SNEGSKA (reference sequence). The CDR3 has 13 amino acids. V lost 0 bases, J lost 2 bases, and 0 bases stayed unmatched. For the CDR3, the DNA is TGCAGTGCTAGAGACAGGGGGCAAGAGACCCAGTACTTC. This sequence encodes CSARDRGQETQYF.

This clonotype was observed many times. The chain couples TRBV20-1 to TRBJ2-3; TRBD1 might be the D (6 bases). This CDR3 spans 14 amino acids. The germline V gene has CDR1 DFQATT and CDR2 SNEGSKA (reference sequence). The DNA for the CDR3 is TGCAGCTCACTAGAAGGGGGAGGCACAGATACGCAGTATTTT. This sequence encodes CSSLEGGGTDTQYF.

In regard to this clonotype: A far larger clone is a single base away, which makes a read error likely. V and J are TRBV6-9 and TRBJ2-7, with D uncertain. The CDR3 length is 15 residues. V shed 4 bases and J shed 3 bases, with 16 bases lying between them. Germline lookup yields CDR1 MNHGY and CDR2 SVAAGI. The CDR3 nucleotides are TGTGCCAGCAGTTCCTATTACAACCTCGGCTACGAGCAGTACTTC. It yields the protein CASSSYYNLGYEQYF.